The clone carrying this T cell receptor beta chain was counted between two and nine times. This specimen belongs to a study of early T cells in non-severe SARS-CoV-2 infection. Study summary: Sequencing of unsorted whole blood was done on bulk RNA, leaving chains unpaired.

The TCR library protocol was used to attach unique molecular identifiers. These identifiers were attached to individual cDNA molecules. MiXCR was run by TCRdb on the 5' RACE reads, yielding one entry per CDR3 protein. The table lists 45,000 to 60,000 distinct CDR3 sequences, 6.5% to 8.5% of them singletons. The CDR3 loop spans 16 amino acids. V shed 6 bases, J shed 1 base, and the junction held 7 bases outside the gene matches. Germline lookup yields CDR1 SGHTA and CDR2 FQGTGA. This chain joins TRBV7-3 and TRBJ2-3, with 10 bases matching TRBD2. This clonotype was sampled from an adult who was a healthcare worker with PCR-confirmed SARS-CoV-2 infection or an uninfected control (not recorded which). Sequenced: whole blood. This CDR3 reads CASSRLGTSGTDTQYF. As DNA, the CDR3 is TGTGCCAGCAGTCGTCTTGGGACTAGCGGCACAGATACGCAGTATTTT.